Each of the 6 T cell receptor beta chains below was sequenced from the same sample in a study of blood T cells in healthy people across ages. Then a second PCR, running about 6 to 11 cycles, was carried out with a sample-barcoded 5' primer and a J-beta primer mix. Via MiXCR, TCRdb re-called the 5' RACE reads, giving one row per CDR3 protein. The sample shows around 700,000 distinct CDR3 sequences, about 25% of them seen only once. The sample was also reused in another study, on T cells of mothers and their children.

Sequencing used blood. Receptors were obtained from a boy aged 5-17 years in good health.

The table lists this clonotype with a few counts. The chain combines TRBV2 with TRBJ2-3, with 7 bases fitting TRBD2. This CDR3 has 16 amino acids. The germline V gene has CDR1 SNHLY and CDR2 FYNNEI. V shed 2 bases, J shed 3 bases, and the junction held 8 bases outside the gene matches. The CDR3 DNA is TGTGCCAGCAGTGAATTGCTAGCGGTGGGAACAGATACGCAGTATTTT. Residues: CASSELLAVGTDTQYF. Based on the CDR3 plus reference TRBV2 and TRBJ2-3, the full variable domain is EPEVTQTPSHQVTQMGQEVILRCVPISNHLYFYWYRQILGQKVEFLVSFYNNEISEKSEIFDDQFSVERPDGSNFTLKIRSTKLEDSAMYFCASSELLAVGTDTQYFGPGTRLTVL.

The CDR3 is CASSELPGANVLTF. CDR3 bases: TGTGCCAGCAGTGAACTCCCTGGGGCCAACGTCCTGACTTTC. The J gene is TRBJ2-6, the V gene TRBV25-1; no clear D. The germline gives CDR1 MGHDK, CDR2 SYGVNS. CDR3 length: 14 residues. The ends were cut back, 2 bases at V and 2 bases at J, with 4 bases in the middle.

This chain joins TRBV14 and TRBJ1-3; D might be TRBD1 (5 bases). Between the trimmed V and J ends, which lost 4 bases and 0 bases, there was a span of 16 bases. The germline CDR1 and CDR2 sequences are SGHDN and FVKESK. CDR3 length equals 17 residues. CDR3 in DNA: TGTGCCAGCAGCCCCGTCCAGGGCGGAAGCTCTGGAAACACCATATATTTT. It is translated as CASSPVQGGSSGNTIYF.

The chain is built from TRBV5-4 and TRBJ1-3; D gene uncertain. The CDR3 loop spans 16 amino acids. Germline-derived CDR1 and CDR2 are SGHNT and YYREEE (reference sequence). V was trimmed by 4 bases and J by 3 bases, leaving 17 bases between them. The CDR3 spells CASSPGGAQIGNTIYF. CDR3 coding DNA: TGTGCCAGCAGCCCCGGCGGAGCCCAAATTGGAAACACCATATATTTT.

This chain uses TRBV7-3 with TRBJ1-3, with TRBD1 matching 7 bases. Germline lookup yields CDR1 SGHTA and CDR2 FQGTGA. This CDR3 is built from 13 residues. Trimming removed 5 bases from V and 4 bases from J; junction bases left unmatched: 2. CDR3 protein: CASSAGQGNTIYF. For the CDR3, the DNA is TGTGCCAGCAGCGCGGGACAGGGAAACACCATATATTTT.

The chain couples TRBV20-1 to TRBJ2-1; 12 bases map to TRBD2. In germline, CDR1 is DFQATT, CDR2 SNEGSKA (reference sequence). Unmatched junction bases numbered 12, after V lost 3 bases and J lost 0 bases. CDR3 length: 19 residues. The DNA for the CDR3 is TGCAGTGCTAGTATCTCTAGCGGGGGGGCTGGTTTCTCCTACAATGAGCAGTTCTTC. Translating it yields CSASISSGGAGFSYNEQFF.